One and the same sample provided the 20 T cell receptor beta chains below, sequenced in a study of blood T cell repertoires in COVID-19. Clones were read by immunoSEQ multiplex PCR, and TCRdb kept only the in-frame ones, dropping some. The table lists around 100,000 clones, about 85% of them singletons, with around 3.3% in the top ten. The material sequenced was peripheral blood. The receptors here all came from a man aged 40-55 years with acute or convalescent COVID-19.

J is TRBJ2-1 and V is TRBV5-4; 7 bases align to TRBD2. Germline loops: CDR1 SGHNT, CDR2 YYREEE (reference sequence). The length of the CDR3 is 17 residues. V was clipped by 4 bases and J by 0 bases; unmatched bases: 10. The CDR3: CASSLKTSPSSYNEQFF. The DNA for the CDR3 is TGTGCCAGCAGCCTAAAGACTAGCCCGAGCTCCTACAATGAGCAGTTCTTC.

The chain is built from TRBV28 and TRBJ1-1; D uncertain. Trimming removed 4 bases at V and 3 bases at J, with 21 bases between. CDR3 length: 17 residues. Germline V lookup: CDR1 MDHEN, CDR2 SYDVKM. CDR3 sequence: CASSSPLGGGQDTEAFF. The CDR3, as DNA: TGTGCCAGCAGTTCCCCCCTCGGAGGCGGTCAAGACACTGAAGCTTTCTTT.

The CDR3 sequence is CASSYSRGPTGGQNTEAFF. In DNA, the CDR3 is TGTGCCAGCAGTTACTCGAGGGGTCCCACAGGGGGGCAGAACACTGAAGCTTTCTTT. The chain is built from TRBV6-7 and TRBJ1-1; 8 nucleotides align to TRBD1. TRBV6-7 is an ORF for which the function is uncertain. The CDR3 length is 19 residues. J was trimmed by 1 base and V by 0 bases; bases with no gene match: 13.

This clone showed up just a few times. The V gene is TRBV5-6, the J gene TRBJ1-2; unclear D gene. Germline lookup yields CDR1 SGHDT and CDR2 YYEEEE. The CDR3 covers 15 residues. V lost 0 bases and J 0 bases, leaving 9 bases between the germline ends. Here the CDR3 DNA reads TGTGCCAGCAGCTTGGAGGCCCGGGCTAACTATGGCTACACCTTC. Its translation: CASSLEARANYGYTF.

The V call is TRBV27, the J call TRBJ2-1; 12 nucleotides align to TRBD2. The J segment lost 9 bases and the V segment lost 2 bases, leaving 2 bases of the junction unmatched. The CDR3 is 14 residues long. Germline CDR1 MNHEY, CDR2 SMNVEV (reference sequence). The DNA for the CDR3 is TGTGCCAGCAGTTTACTAGCGGGGGGGGGTGAGCAGTTCTTC. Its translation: CASSLLAGGGEQFF.

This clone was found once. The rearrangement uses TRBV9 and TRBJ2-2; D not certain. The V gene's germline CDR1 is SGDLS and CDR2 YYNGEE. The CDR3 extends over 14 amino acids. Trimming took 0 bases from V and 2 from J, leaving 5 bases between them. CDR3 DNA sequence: TGTGCCAGCAGCGTAGGGCTTAACACCGGGGAGCTGTTTTTT. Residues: CASSVGLNTGELFF. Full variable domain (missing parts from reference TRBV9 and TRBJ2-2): DSGVTQTPKHLITATGQRVTLRCSPRSGDLSVYWYQQSLDQGLQFLIQYYNGEERAKGNILERFSAQQFPDLHSELNLSSLELGDSALYFCASSVGLNTGELFFGEGSRLTVL.

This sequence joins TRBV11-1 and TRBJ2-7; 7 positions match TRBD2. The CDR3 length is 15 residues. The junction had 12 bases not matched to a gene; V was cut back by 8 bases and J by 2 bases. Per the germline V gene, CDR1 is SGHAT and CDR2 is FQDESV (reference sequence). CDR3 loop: CASANFPGRAYEQYF. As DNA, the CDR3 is TGTGCCAGCGCTAATTTCCCAGGGAGGGCCTACGAGCAGTACTTC.

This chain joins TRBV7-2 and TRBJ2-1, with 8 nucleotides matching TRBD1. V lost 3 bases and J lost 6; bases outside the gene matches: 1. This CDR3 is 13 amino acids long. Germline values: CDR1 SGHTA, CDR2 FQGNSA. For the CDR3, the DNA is TGTGCCAGCAGCTTCGGACAGGGCAATGAGCAGTTCTTC. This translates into CASSFGQGNEQFF. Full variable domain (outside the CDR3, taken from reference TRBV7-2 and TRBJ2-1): GAGVSQSPSNKVTEKGKDVELRCDPISGHTALYWYRQSLGQGLEFLIYFQGNSAPDKSGLPSDRFSAERTGGSVSTLTIQRTQQEDSAVYLCASSFGQGNEQFFGPGTRLTVL.

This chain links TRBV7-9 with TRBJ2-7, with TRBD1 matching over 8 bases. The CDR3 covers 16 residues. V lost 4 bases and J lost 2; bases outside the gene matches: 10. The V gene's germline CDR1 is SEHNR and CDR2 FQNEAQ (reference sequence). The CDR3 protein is CASSCQTGENTYEQYF. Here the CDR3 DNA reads TGTGCCAGCAGCTGCCAGACAGGGGAGAATACCTACGAGCAGTACTTC.

This chain's CDR3 is CASSLIRGSDEQYF. In DNA form, the CDR3 reads TGTGCCAGCAGCTTAATTCGGGGGTCTGACGAGCAGTACTTC. V usage is TRBV7-8 and J usage is TRBJ2-7, with D perhaps matching TRBD2 (6 bases). CDR1 and CDR2 (germline): SGHVS, FQNEAQ. The CDR3 runs 14 residues. Trimming shortened V by 2 bases and J by 5 bases, and 13 bases separated the two germline ends.

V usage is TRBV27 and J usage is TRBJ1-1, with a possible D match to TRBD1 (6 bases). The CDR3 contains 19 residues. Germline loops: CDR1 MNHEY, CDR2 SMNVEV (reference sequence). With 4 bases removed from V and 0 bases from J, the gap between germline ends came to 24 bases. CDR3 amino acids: CASSSAITGSSLMNTEAFF. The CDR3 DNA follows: TGTGCCAGCAGTTCCGCGATAACAGGGAGTTCCCTCATGAACACTGAAGCTTTCTTT.

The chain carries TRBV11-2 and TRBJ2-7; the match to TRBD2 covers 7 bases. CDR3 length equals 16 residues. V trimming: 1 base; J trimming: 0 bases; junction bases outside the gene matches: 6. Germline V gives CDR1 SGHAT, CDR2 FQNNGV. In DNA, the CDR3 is TGTGCCAGCAGCTTAGGAATAGGCGGGGGCTCCTACGAGCAGTACTTC. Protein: CASSLGIGGGSYEQYF.

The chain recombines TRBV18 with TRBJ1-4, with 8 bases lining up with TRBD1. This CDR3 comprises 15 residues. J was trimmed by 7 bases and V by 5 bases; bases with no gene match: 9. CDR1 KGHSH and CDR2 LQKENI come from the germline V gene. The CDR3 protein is CASSSATGVGEKLFF. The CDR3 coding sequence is TGTGCCAGCTCATCTGCGACAGGGGTGGGTGAAAAACTGTTTTTT.

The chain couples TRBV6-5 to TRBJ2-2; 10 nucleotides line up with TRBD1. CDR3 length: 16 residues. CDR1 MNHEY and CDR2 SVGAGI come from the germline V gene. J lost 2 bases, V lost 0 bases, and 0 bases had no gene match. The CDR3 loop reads CASSYSTGGNTGELFF. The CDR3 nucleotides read TGTGCCAGCAGTTACTCGACAGGGGGCAACACCGGGGAGCTGTTTTTT.

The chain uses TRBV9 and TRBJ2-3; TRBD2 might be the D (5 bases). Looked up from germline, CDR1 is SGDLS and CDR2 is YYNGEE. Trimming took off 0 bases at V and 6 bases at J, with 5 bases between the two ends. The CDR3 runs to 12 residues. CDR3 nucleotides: TGTGCCAGCAGCGTAGGGGAGGATACGCAGTATTTT. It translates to CASSVGEDTQYF.

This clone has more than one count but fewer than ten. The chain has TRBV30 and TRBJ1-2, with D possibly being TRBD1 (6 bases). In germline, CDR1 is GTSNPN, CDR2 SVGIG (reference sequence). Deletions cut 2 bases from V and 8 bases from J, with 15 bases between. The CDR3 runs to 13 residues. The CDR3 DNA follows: TGTGCCTGGAGTACCCTCACAGGGTACGGCTACACCTTC. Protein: CAWSTLTGYGYTF. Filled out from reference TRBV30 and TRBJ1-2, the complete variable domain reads SQTIHQWPATLVQPVGSPLSLECTVEGTSNPNLYWYRQAAGRGLQLLFYSVGIGQISSEVPQNLSASRPQDRQFILSSKKLLLSDSGFYLCAWSTLTGYGYTFGSGTRLTVV.

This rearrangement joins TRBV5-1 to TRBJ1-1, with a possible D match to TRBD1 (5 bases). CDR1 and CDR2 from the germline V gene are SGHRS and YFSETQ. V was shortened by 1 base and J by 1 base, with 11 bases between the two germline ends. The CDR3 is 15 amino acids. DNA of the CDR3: TGCGCCAGCAGCTTGAGCGGGGCGGCGAACACTGAAGCTTTCTTT. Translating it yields CASSLSGAANTEAFF.

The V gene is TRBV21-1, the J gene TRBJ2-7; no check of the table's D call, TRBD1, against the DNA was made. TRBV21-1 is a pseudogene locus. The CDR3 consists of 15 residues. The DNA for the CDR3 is TGTGCCAGCAGCTGGTCCAGGGTGAAGCCCTACGAGCAGTACTTC. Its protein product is CASSWSRVKPYEQYF.

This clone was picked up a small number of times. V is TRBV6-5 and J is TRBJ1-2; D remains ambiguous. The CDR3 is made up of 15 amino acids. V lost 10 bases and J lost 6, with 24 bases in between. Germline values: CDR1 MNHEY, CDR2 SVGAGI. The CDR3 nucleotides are TGTGCCATCCGACAAGTTGGAGGGCCGGCGGATGGCTACACCTTC. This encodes CAIRQVGGPADGYTF.

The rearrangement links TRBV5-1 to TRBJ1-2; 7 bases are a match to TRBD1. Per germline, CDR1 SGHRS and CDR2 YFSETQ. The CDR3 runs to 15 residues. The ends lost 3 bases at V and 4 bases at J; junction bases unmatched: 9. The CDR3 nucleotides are TGCGCCAGCAGCTCCATTTCTGACAGGGTCTATGGCTACACCTTC. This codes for CASSSISDRVYGYTF.